This TCR beta chain was identified in a study of Ad26.COV2.S vaccination and SARS-CoV-2 variants. Treatment indicated: about 20 received Ad26.COV2.S at low or high dose, single or two shots; about five received placebo; per-sample allocation not given. Sampling took place 63 days after the first vaccine or placebo injection. Sequencing used immunoSEQ multiplex PCR; TCRdb keeps in-frame clones, though not all of them. This table holds 500,000 or so clones, about 88% found once. The CDR3 loop spans 17 amino acids. CDR1 and CDR2 (germline): MNHEY, SVGEGT. The trim removed 4 bases at V and 4 bases at J, leaving 14 bases unmatched. Findings of the study overall: Vaccinees displayed broader spike-specific TCR repertoires than placebo recipients.

Note on this clone: The antigen is not known.

The sample consisted of peripheral blood, taken in a trial of Ad26.COV2.S vaccine versus placebo. The sequence came from a person aged 18-60 years who received the Ad26.COV2.S COVID-19 vaccine or a placebo. V gene TRBV6-2 or TRBV6-3 combines with J gene TRBJ2-5; 8 bases fit TRBD2. CDR3 DNA: TGTGCCAGCAGTTGGAAAATACTAGCGGTCCATAGAGAGACCCAGTACTTC. This translates into CASSWKILAVHRETQYF.